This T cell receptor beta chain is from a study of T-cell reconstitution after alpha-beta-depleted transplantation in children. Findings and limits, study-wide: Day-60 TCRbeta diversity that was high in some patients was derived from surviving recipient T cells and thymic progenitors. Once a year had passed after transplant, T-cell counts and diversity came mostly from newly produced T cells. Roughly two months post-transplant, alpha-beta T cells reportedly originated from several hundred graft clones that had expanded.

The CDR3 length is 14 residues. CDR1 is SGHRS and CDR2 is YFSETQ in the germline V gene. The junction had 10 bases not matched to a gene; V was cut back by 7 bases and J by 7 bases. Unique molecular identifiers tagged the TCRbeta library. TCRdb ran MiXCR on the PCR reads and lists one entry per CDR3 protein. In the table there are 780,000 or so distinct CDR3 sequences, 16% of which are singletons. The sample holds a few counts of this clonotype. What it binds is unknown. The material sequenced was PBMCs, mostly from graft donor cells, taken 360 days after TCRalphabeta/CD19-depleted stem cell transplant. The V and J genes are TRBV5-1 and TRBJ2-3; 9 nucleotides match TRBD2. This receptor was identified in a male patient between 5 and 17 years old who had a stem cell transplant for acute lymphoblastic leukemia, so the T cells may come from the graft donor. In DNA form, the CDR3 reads TGCGCCAGCCATCCGGTAGCGGGAGAATATACGCAGTATTTT. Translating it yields CASHPVAGEYTQYF.